Listed below are T cell receptor beta chains from one sample, sequenced in a study of CD8 T cells in ankylosing spondylitis. TCRdb redid the calling of the 5' RACE reads with MiXCR, one entry per CDR3 protein. The table includes a few hundred thousand distinct CDR3 sequences, roughly 22% detected once. The specimen sequenced was blood, either unsorted or a sorted T cell fraction (not recorded which). These receptors all come from a male donor with ankylosing spondylitis or in good health (not recorded which). Each CDR3 is given with its conserved first and last residue. D genes are given only for firm matches. Clone size appears in some rows only: once, few, many, or a class for an expanded clone.

>TRBJ2-7|TRBV5-1|few|TRBD1
CASSPWDRAYEQYF
TGCGCCAGCAGCCCCTGGGACAGGGCCTACGAGCAGTACTTC
>TRBJ2-1|TRBV6-1|once|.
CASSPMGAHNEQFF
TGTGCCAGCAGCCCGATGGGGGCCCACAATGAGCAGTTCTTC
>TRBJ1-1|TRBV12-3/TRBV12-4|.|.
CASSLFQYTEAFF
TGTGCCAGCAGTTTATTCCAGTACACTGAAGCTTTCTTT
>TRBJ2-2|TRBV12-3/TRBV12-4|.|.
CASLEGVAEITGELFF
TGTGCCAGCCTTGAAGGGGTAGCGGAAATCACCGGGGAGCTGTTTTTT
>TRBJ2-5|TRBV2|.|.
CATSGGRETQYF
TGTGCCACAAGTGGAGGGCGGGAGACCCAGTACTTC
>TRBJ2-3|TRBV20-1|few|TRBD2
CSARDRTSGATDTQYF
TGCAGTGCTAGAGATAGGACTAGCGGGGCCACAGATACGCAGTATTTT
>TRBJ2-1|TRBV29-1|.|.
CSVEREKQFF
TGCAGCGTGGAAAGGGAAAAGCAGTTCTTC
>TRBJ2-3|TRBV7-9|few|.
CASSPPPSTDTQYF
TGTGCCAGCAGCCCCCCCCCGAGCACAGATACGCAGTATTTT
>TRBJ2-7|TRBV12-3/TRBV12-4|.|.
CASSPDKNEQYF
TGTGCCAGCAGTCCGGACAAGAACGAGCAGTACTTC
>TRBJ1-1|TRBV4-1|few|.
CASSQGGTLNTEAFF
TGCGCCAGCAGCCAAGGAGGGACATTGAACACTGAAGCTTTCTTT
>TRBJ1-5|TRBV12-3/TRBV12-4|few|.
CASTIGLSNQPQHF
TGTGCCAGCACGATAGGACTGTCCAATCAGCCCCAGCATTTT
>TRBJ2-2|TRBV27|.|.
CASLRVVFRPNTGELFF
TGTGCCAGCCTGAGGGTCGTTTTCCGCCCGAACACCGGGGAGCTGTTTTTT
>TRBJ1-5|TRBV29-1|many|TRBD1
CSVENKGQGYSNQPQHF
TGCAGCGTTGAAAACAAAGGACAGGGGTATAGCAATCAGCCCCAGCATTTT
>TRBJ2-1|TRBV29-1|.|.
CSVEEVGASSYNEQFF
TGCAGCGTTGAAGAGGTGGGGGCTAGCTCCTACAATGAGCAGTTCTTC
>TRBJ2-7|TRBV20-1|.|TRBD1
CSARIKTGFYEQYF
TGCAGTGCTAGAATTAAGACAGGGTTCTACGAGCAGTACTTC
>TRBJ2-2|TRBV28|.|.
CASRTYAGGELFF
TGTGCCAGCAGGACGTACGCCGGGGGGGAGCTGTTTTTT
>TRBJ2-1|TRBV2|few|.
CASGVNEQFF
TGTGCCAGCGGAGTAAATGAGCAGTTCTTC
>TRBJ2-1|TRBV20-1|.|TRBD1
CSARDIGQGADEQFF
TGCAGTGCTAGAGATATAGGACAGGGGGCCGATGAGCAGTTCTTC
>TRBJ2-7|TRBV29-1|.|.
CSVVGRAYYEQYF
TGCAGCGTTGTCGGCAGGGCCTACTACGAGCAGTACTTC
>TRBJ2-7|TRBV14|few|TRBD1
CASRRQGNYEQYF
TGTGCCAGCAGAAGACAGGGGAACTACGAGCAGTACTTC
>TRBJ2-1|TRBV4-1|few|.
CASSQDMAARGEQFF
TGCGCCAGCAGCCAAGATATGGCGGCCCGGGGTGAGCAGTTCTTC
>TRBJ2-2|TRBV7-9|.|TRBD1
CASSLGAGGNTGELFF
TGTGCCAGCAGCTTAGGGGCAGGGGGGAACACCGGGGAGCTGTTTTTT
>TRBJ2-3|TRBV10-2|.|TRBD2
CASWPLAGASTDTQYF
TGCGCCAGCTGGCCCCTAGCGGGGGCTAGCACAGATACGCAGTATTTT
>TRBJ2-1|TRBV7-9|.|.
CASSSRAGQNEQFF
TGTGCCAGCAGCTCTAGGGCAGGGCAGAATGAGCAGTTCTTC
>TRBJ1-2|TRBV2|.|.
CASRSPLDYGYTF
TGTGCCAGCAGGAGCCCCCTGGACTATGGCTACACCTTC
>TRBJ2-1|TRBV12-3/TRBV12-4|few|.
CASSFSDSSYNEQFF
TGTGCCAGCAGTTTCTCGGACAGTTCCTACAATGAGCAGTTCTTC
>TRBJ2-7|TRBV6-1|few|TRBD2
CASSLAPGLPNYEQYF
TGTGCCAGCAGCCTAGCCCCGGGACTACCGAACTACGAGCAGTACTTC
>TRBJ2-7|TRBV6-1|.|.
CASRMRQSSYEQYF
TGTGCCAGCAGAATGCGACAGAGCTCCTACGAGCAGTACTTC
>TRBJ2-5|TRBV10-1|.|TRBD1
CASSDDRGPKVGTQYF
TGCGCCAGCAGTGATGATAGGGGGCCCAAGGTTGGGACCCAGTACTTC
>TRBJ2-3|TRBV20-1|few|TRBD2
CSARESGGAGTDTQYF
TGCAGTGCTAGGGAAAGCGGGGGGGCCGGCACAGATACGCAGTATTTT
>TRBJ2-3|TRBV29-1|.|TRBD2
CSVSSGGAPDTQYF
TGCAGCGTTTCTAGCGGGGGGGCCCCAGATACGCAGTATTTT
>TRBJ2-5|TRBV4-1|.|TRBD1
CASSQDDRVQETQYF
TGCGCCAGCAGCCAAGACGACAGGGTCCAAGAGACCCAGTACTTC
>TRBJ2-1|TRBV12-3/TRBV12-4|many|.
CASSLGVEQFF
TGTGCCAGCAGTCTTGGGGTGGAGCAGTTCTTC
>TRBJ2-1|TRBV6-5|.|TRBD1
CASSSPTGGNEQFF
TGTGCCAGCAGTTCACCTACAGGGGGCAATGAGCAGTTCTTC
>TRBJ1-6|TRBV5-1|.|.
CASSQSNSPLHF
TGCGCCAGCAGCCAGAGTAATTCACCCCTCCACTTT
>TRBJ2-3|TRBV20-1|.|.
CSTHGGDSTDTQYF
TGCAGTACTCACGGAGGGGATAGCACAGATACGCAGTATTTT
>TRBJ1-5|TRBV28|.|.
CASSFAGESNQPQHF
TGTGCCAGCAGTTTTGCAGGGGAAAGCAATCAGCCCCAGCATTTT
>TRBJ2-7|TRBV6-1|.|.
CASSEGHRVMYEQYF
TGTGCCAGCAGTGAAGGTCACAGGGTGATGTACGAGCAGTACTTC
>TRBJ2-3|TRBV12-3/TRBV12-4|.|TRBD2
CASRGTSGYTQYF
TGTGCCAGCAGGGGGACTAGCGGTTATACGCAGTATTTT
>TRBJ2-3|TRBV7-8|.|.
CASSSGHTDTQYF
TGTGCCAGCAGCTCCGGCCACACAGATACGCAGTATTTT
>TRBJ2-7|TRBV2|few|TRBD2
CATHQPGGSYEQYF
TGTGCCACCCATCAACCGGGAGGGTCCTACGAGCAGTACTTC
>TRBJ2-3|TRBV21-1|.|.
CASSKAQGGSTDTQYF
TGTGCCAGCAGCAAAGCCCAGGGGGGGAGCACAGATACGCAGTATTTT
>TRBJ2-2|TRBV29-1|once|.
CSGLWTGELFF
TGCAGCGGGCTGTGGACCGGGGAGCTGTTTTTT
>TRBJ1-2|TRBV12-3/TRBV12-4|many|.
CASRRSGKPNYGYTF
TGTGCCAGCAGACGATCAGGAAAACCTAACTATGGCTACACCTTC
>TRBJ2-7|TRBV20-1|few|.
CSASGTQFRGEQYF
TGCAGTGCTAGCGGGACTCAATTTAGGGGGGAGCAGTACTTC
>TRBJ2-1|TRBV19|.|.
CASNPTSYNEQFF
TGTGCCAGTAACCCTACCTCCTACAATGAGCAGTTCTTC
>TRBJ2-1|TRBV24-1|.|.
CATSDSRSGSSYNEQFF
TGTGCCACCAGTGACTCCCGGAGCGGTAGCTCCTACAATGAGCAGTTCTTC
>TRBJ1-1|TRBV10-2|few|.
CASSERGGGTEAFF
TGCGCCAGCAGTGAGAGGGGCGGAGGGACTGAAGCTTTCTTT
>TRBJ2-7|TRBV20-1|few|TRBD2
CSASLRGGYEQYF
TGCAGTGCTAGTTTGCGGGGGGGCTACGAGCAGTACTTC
>TRBJ2-2|TRBV12-3/TRBV12-4|.|TRBD1
CASSRTGWTGELFF
TGTGCCAGCTCCCGGACAGGATGGACCGGGGAGCTGTTTTTT
>TRBJ2-6|TRBV7-9|.|.
CASSLAGATSGANVLTF
TGTGCCAGCAGCTTAGCCGGGGCTACCTCTGGGGCCAACGTCCTGACTTTC
>TRBJ2-5|TRBV29-1|many|.
CSVVEETQYF
TGCAGCGTTGTGGAAGAGACCCAGTACTTC
>TRBJ2-7|TRBV4-1|.|TRBD1
CASSQGQGIPYEQYF
TGCGCCAGCAGCCAAGGACAGGGTATCCCCTACGAGCAGTACTTC
>TRBJ2-5|TRBV4-1|many|.
CASSQAWGRETQYF
TGCGCCAGCAGCCAAGCGTGGGGGCGGGAGACCCAGTACTTC
>TRBJ1-6|TRBV10-3|.|TRBD1
CAISSGGQGRNSPLHF
TGTGCCATCAGCTCCGGTGGACAGGGTCGAAATTCACCCCTCCACTTT